This T cell receptor (delta chain) is from a study of DNA immune sequencing with unique molecular identifiers (dated by TCRdb to 2018 to 2020). In the study overall: Immunomagnetic cell separation was used to enrich gammadelta T cells from buffy coats, and the genomic DNA of the enriched gammadelta T cells was then sequenced. gammadelta T cells were enriched from PBMC of about eleven healthy individuals by fluorescence-activated cell sorting. For the enriched versus non-enriched comparison, around 100 ng enriched gammadelta T-cell DNA and approximately 1 ug non-enriched PBMC DNA were sequenced. An ultrasensitive DNA-based TRD repertoire sequencing method using PCR-introduced unique molecular identifiers was developed and validated in the study. Validation of the sequencing method was done both on synthetic reference molecules and on blood samples taken from healthy individuals. Donors were healthy individuals, with about nine donors profiled from sorted peripheral blood gammadelta T cells.

Comments on this clone: Its target antigen remains unknown. A far larger clone differs by one base, so this is likely a read error.

What the work shows at the level of the full study, not this receptor alone: The primer-based approach is unable to detect novel TRD sequences that the primers do not target. TRD repertoire diversity differed among healthy donors, and several donors were highly oligoclonal, with the top 5 clonotypes making up more than half of productive molecules. TRDV2 paired with TRDJ1 was the most common TRD rearrangement among clonotypes in healthy donors.

Spanning cysteine to phenylalanine, the CDR3 consists of 19 amino acids. The entry retains the CDR3 DNA only, 57 bases that are in frame from base 1. The germline V gene specifies GEAIGNYY as CDR1 and EKD as CDR2. The library came from multiplex PCR. A 32-plex assay, with primers for all 8 TRDV and 4 TRDJ genes spanning the CDR3, was used to amplify the genomic DNA. During two to four cycles of barcoding PCR, a 12-nucleotide UMI was attached, and a second PCR using Illumina adapter primers followed. AMPure XP beads were used to purify the libraries, whose quality was checked on a Fragment Analyzer using the HS NGS Fragment kit. Sequencing was run on an Illumina MiniSeq mid-output kit with around 22% PhiX and 150 cycles of paired-end reads. In the source study's methods: MIGEC version 1.2.9 was used to process the reads, grouping reads by UMI and building error-corrected consensus sequences. Modified VDJtools version 1.2.1 scripts and the tcR R package were used for post-processing. Public reads were reanalyzed in TCRdb with CATT, and rows carrying the same DNA were merged afterwards. These V and J calls are TCRdb output, not the study's own analysis. The sample includes under 2,500 delta-chain clones, with approximately 6.2% observed a single time. Of the sample, 53% falls within the top ten clones.

The specimen sequenced was gamma-delta T cells from buffy coat blood. The V and J genes are TRDV2 and TRDJ3, with TRDD3 matching 8 junction bases. The source of this sequence is a human donor in good health. The CDR3 amino acid sequence is: CACDTVGDTDSWDSRQMFF. The nucleotide sequence is TGTGCCTGTGACACCGTTGGGGATACTGACTCCTGGGACTCCCGACAGATGTTTTTC.